Below, 29 T cell receptor beta chains from the same sample are listed, as sequenced in a study of T cell clones after liver transplantation. Sequencing of dividing CFSE-low cells from the MLR defined alloreactive TCRbeta sequences. Data came from immunoSEQ multiplex PCR; TCRdb stores just in-frame clones and leaves some out. The sample carries over 2,000 clones, around 29% recorded once. These receptors have no identified antigens. The specimen sequenced was CD8+ T cells from cultured PBMCs. These receptors were obtained from a human patient who received a liver transplant. Some T cells here may be from the graft donor.

This clone was detected a few times. The chain joins TRBV9 to TRBJ2-1; D ambiguous. Looked up from germline, CDR1 is SGDLS and CDR2 is YYNGEE. The CDR3 covers 13 residues. V was trimmed by 4 bases and J by 3 bases, leaving 8 bases between them. The CDR3 protein is CASSRDGYNEQFF. The CDR3 region has the DNA TGTGCCAGCAGCAGAGACGGCTACAATGAGCAGTTCTTC.

The genes are TRBV27 and TRBJ1-5, with TRBD1 matching over 8 bases. Per germline, CDR1 MNHEY and CDR2 SMNVEV (reference sequence). Trimming at V came to 3 bases and at J to 7 bases, leaving 2 bases not matched to a gene. This CDR3 is 13 amino acids long. CDR3 amino acids: CASSLTGDQPQHF. CDR3 nucleotides: TGTGCCAGCAGTTTGACAGGGGACCAGCCCCAGCATTTT.

This chain links TRBV6-8 with TRBJ1-2, with D unresolved. Germline V gene lookup returns CDR1 MNHGY and CDR2 SAAAGT. The CDR3 contains 15 residues. The V end lost 5 bases, the J end lost 4 bases, and 17 bases lay between the germline ends. CDR3 loop: CASSRLSRKTYGYTF. Written as DNA, the CDR3 is TGTGCCAGCAGTCGTTTGTCTAGAAAGACCTATGGCTACACCTTC.

The chain employs TRBV5-1 and TRBJ1-1, with D hard to call. V was clipped by 0 bases and J by 2 bases, with 5 bases between them. Looked up from germline, CDR1 is SGHRS and CDR2 is YFSETQ. This CDR3 contains 13 residues. The CDR3 region is CASSLGDNTEAFF. CDR3 coding DNA: TGCGCCAGCAGCTTGGGAGACAACACTGAAGCTTTCTTT.

By proportion, this clone is medium-sized. The chain employs TRBV19 and TRBJ1-1; D is uncertain. CDR3 size: 12 residues. Germline V CDR1 and CDR2: LNHDA, SQIVND (reference sequence). V was cut by 4 bases and J by 3 bases, with 6 bases left in between. The CDR3 reads CASSREYTEAFF. The CDR3 region has the DNA TGTGCCAGTAGTAGGGAGTACACTGAAGCTTTCTTT.

In regard to this clone: An end of the junction does not agree with germline; a read error may underlie this. The chain has TRBV5-3 and TRBJ1-1; TRBD1 is a possible D gene (6 bases). TRBV5-3 is an open reading frame, and its role is uncertain. This CDR3 is 13 amino acids long. The CDR3 region has the DNA TGTGCCAGCAGCTTGGGGGGCGGCACTGAAGCTTTCTTT. This translates into CASSLGGGTEAFF.

The chain employs TRBV4-3 and TRBJ2-1; D is uncertain. CDR1 is LGHNA, CDR2 YSLEER, per germline. This CDR3 has 16 residues. Trimming removed 0 bases from V and 7 bases from J, with 16 bases in between. In DNA, the CDR3 is TGCGCCAGCAGCCAAGAGCTAGGGAAATTCTTAAATGAGCAGTTCTTC. Encoded protein: CASSQELGKFLNEQFF.

The CDR3 nucleotides read TGTGCCAGTAGTATTTCGAGGGCAGTCAACTCCCAACAAGAGACCCAGTACTTC. Translating it yields CASSISRAVNSQQETQYF. The gene calls are TRBV19 and TRBJ2-5, with D tentatively TRBD2 (5 bases). The CDR3 is made up of 18 amino acids. Germline V CDR1 and CDR2: LNHDA, SQIVND (reference sequence). V dropped 3 bases and J dropped 2 bases, with 22 bases sitting between them.

Relative to its sample, this clone is medium-sized. The chain couples TRBV27 to TRBJ1-2; 10 nucleotides agree with TRBD1. This CDR3 spans 13 amino acids. With 7 bases clipped from V and 8 bases from J, the junction kept 7 bases outside the gene matches. Per germline, CDR1 MNHEY and CDR2 SMNVEV (reference sequence). The CDR3 bases are TGTGCCAGCACTACCGGGACAGGGGCCGGCTACACCTTC. Translation gives CASTTGTGAGYTF.

This clone was counted a single time. This chain connects TRBV28 to TRBJ2-3, with 8 bases lining up with TRBD1. Germline V gene lookup returns CDR1 MDHEN and CDR2 SYDVKM. Trimming removed 5 bases from V and 0 bases from J; junction bases left unmatched: 16. The CDR3 covers 19 residues. This CDR3 reads CASSPIMRRQGLSTDTQYF. The CDR3 coding sequence is TGTGCCAGCAGTCCAATCATGAGGCGACAGGGGCTAAGCACAGATACGCAGTATTTT.

This clone is medium-sized (0.01 to 0.1%) within its sample. This rearrangement joins TRBV2 to TRBJ2-1; 12 bases line up with TRBD2. The germline V gene has CDR1 SNHLY and CDR2 FYNNEI. V was pared by 3 bases and J by 7 bases, with 4 bases of the junction left unmatched. CDR3 length: 15 amino acids. CDR3 sequence: CASSDPSGRENEQFF. In DNA, the CDR3 is TGTGCCAGCAGTGACCCTAGCGGGAGGGAAAATGAGCAGTTCTTC.

This clone was detected only a few times. The chain uses TRBV4-3 and TRBJ2-7; possibly TRBD2 for D (5 bases). Per the germline V gene, CDR1 is LGHNA and CDR2 is YSLEER. The CDR3 has 13 residues. Trimming removed 5 bases at V and 3 bases at J, with 11 bases between. The CDR3 loop reads CASSFGVGYEQYF. CDR3 nucleotide sequence: TGCGCCAGCAGCTTCGGGGTCGGCTACGAGCAGTACTTC.

By share, this clone ranks as large. The chain recombines TRBV4-1 with TRBJ1-2, with no clear D. The germline CDR1 and CDR2 sequences are MGHRA and YSYEKL. Trimming shortened V by 3 bases and J by 8 bases, and 10 bases separated the two germline ends. The CDR3 contains 12 residues. CDR3 sequence: CASSHLTEGYTF. Here the CDR3 DNA reads TGCGCCAGCAGCCACCTCACGGAGGGCTACACCTTC.

The chain recombines TRBV27 with TRBJ2-7, with 7 bases fitting TRBD1. Germline lookup yields CDR1 MNHEY and CDR2 SMNVEV (reference sequence). With 1 base clipped from V and 4 bases from J, the junction kept 4 bases outside the gene matches. The CDR3 loop spans 14 amino acids. Here the CDR3 reads CASSLFGTDYEQYF. CDR3 DNA sequence: TGTGCCAGCAGTTTATTCGGGACAGATTACGAGCAGTACTTC.

CDR3 in DNA: TGCGCCAGCAGCCAAGAGGGGGTAGAGCTAGCGCCGTACAATGAGCAGTTCTTC. As protein: CASSQEGVELAPYNEQFF. V gene TRBV4-3 combines with J gene TRBJ2-1, with D perhaps TRBD2 (6 bases). Deletions cut 0 bases from V and 4 bases from J, with 19 bases between. CDR3 size: 18 residues. Germline-derived CDR1 and CDR2 are LGHNA and YSLEER.

Relative to its sample, this clone is medium-sized. CDR3 in amino acids: CASSLTGYLGGYTF. CDR3 nucleotide sequence: TGTGCCAGCAGTTTGACAGGCTACCTGGGGGGCTACACCTTC. The chain recombines TRBV27 with TRBJ1-2, with D possibly matching TRBD1 (6 bases). CDR1 is MNHEY, CDR2 SMNVEV, per germline (reference sequence). Trimming cost V 3 bases and J 8 bases, with 16 bases left between them. This CDR3 has 14 amino acids.

V gene TRBV19 combines with J gene TRBJ2-1; 8 positions agree with TRBD2. The CDR3 is made up of 15 amino acids. The V gene end was trimmed by 9 bases and the J gene end by 0 bases; junction bases not matched to a gene: 7. Germline CDR1 reads LNHDA; CDR2 reads SQIVND (reference sequence). DNA for the CDR3: TGTGCCAGCCTTCGGGCGGGAGGCTCCTACAATGAGCAGTTCTTC. This encodes CASLRAGGSYNEQFF. The whole variable domain, filled in from reference TRBV19 and TRBJ2-1, reads DGGITQSPKYLFRKEGQNVTLSCEQNLNHDAMYWYRQDPGQGLRLIYYSQIVNDFQKGDIAEGYSVSREKKESFPLTVTSAQKNPTAFYLCASLRAGGSYNEQFFGPGTRLTVL.

Sample share makes this clone medium-sized (0.01 to 0.1%). The chain employs TRBV27 and TRBJ2-7, with no clear D. Germline CDR1 reads MNHEY; CDR2 reads SMNVEV (reference sequence). There are 14 residues in the CDR3. Trimming stripped 2 bases from V and 5 bases from J, with 13 bases between. Here the CDR3 reads CASSLGRLLHEQYF. For the CDR3, the DNA is TGTGCCAGCAGTTTAGGCCGTCTACTCCACGAGCAGTACTTC.

This clone has more than one count but fewer than ten. The V gene is TRBV6-5, the J gene TRBJ2-7, with a weak D call TRBD2 (5 bases). CDR1 and CDR2 (germline): MNHEY, SVGAGI. Trimming removed 0 bases from V and 6 bases from J, with 12 bases in between. The CDR3 runs 14 residues. CDR3 in amino acids: CASSYSGESSEQYF. The CDR3 DNA follows: TGTGCCAGCAGTTACTCCGGGGAGTCCAGCGAGCAGTACTTC.

The table lists this clone with a few counts. The chain links TRBV10-2 to TRBJ2-7; 9 positions match TRBD2. The CDR3 loop spans 16 amino acids. Germline V gives CDR1 WSHSY, CDR2 SAAADI. After removal of 0 bases from V and 5 bases from J, the junction contained 8 bases not matched to a gene. For the CDR3, the DNA is TGCGCCAGCAGTGAGTCGGGGGGACTAGCATTTCACGAGCAGTACTTC. It translates to CASSESGGLAFHEQYF.

Judged by abundance, this clone is large (0.1 to 1%). The rearrangement joins TRBV7-6 to TRBJ2-2, with TRBD1 matching 9 bases. The CDR3 is 17 amino acids. Germline V gene data show CDR1 as SGHVS and CDR2 as FNYEAQ. The trim removed 5 bases at V and 2 bases at J, leaving 9 bases unmatched. CDR3 loop: CASSNRQGVVNTGELFF. The DNA of the CDR3 is TGTGCCAGCAGCAACCGACAGGGGGTCGTTAACACCGGGGAGCTGTTTTTT.

DNA of the CDR3: TGCGCCAGCAGCCAAGGAACCGGACTAGCGGGATACGAGCAGTACTTC. Residues: CASSQGTGLAGYEQYF. The chain has TRBV4-3 and TRBJ2-7; the match to TRBD2 covers 12 bases. The CDR3 spans 16 residues. The ends lost 1 base at V and 4 bases at J; junction bases unmatched: 5. CDR1 and CDR2 (germline): LGHNA, YSLEER.

By sample share, this clone is medium-sized. The chain couples TRBV9 to TRBJ1-2; the D is unclear. V was clipped by 0 bases and J by 2 bases, with 5 bases between them. Germline V lookup: CDR1 SGDLS, CDR2 YYNGEE. This CDR3 spans 13 amino acids. The DNA of the CDR3 is TGTGCCAGCAGCGTAGAGGGAAACTATGGCTACACCTTC. Translating it yields CASSVEGNYGYTF.

This clone is classed as medium-sized. Germline is not matched at one junction end, which may reflect a read error. The V and J genes are TRBV6-6 and TRBJ2-1; a weak D match, TRBD2 (5 bases). CDR3 length: 11 amino acids. Per the germline V gene, CDR1 is MNHNY and CDR2 is SVGAGI (reference sequence). The CDR3 loop is CASSYERSEVF. The CDR3 nucleotides read TGTGCCAGCAGTTACGAGCGATCGGAGGTCTTC.

V gene TRBV6-1 combines with J gene TRBJ2-5, with D perhaps matching TRBD2 (6 bases). The CDR3 covers 12 residues. V was trimmed by 7 bases and J by 2 bases, leaving 8 bases between them. Germline values: CDR1 MNHNS, CDR2 SASEGT. CDR3: CASMGGQETQYF. The CDR3 DNA is TGTGCCAGCATGGGGGGACAAGAGACCCAGTACTTC.

Judged by abundance, this clone is large. J is TRBJ2-7 and V is TRBV10-1; 7 bases fit TRBD2. V lost 5 bases to trimming and J lost 3 bases; unmatched junction nucleotides: 4. This CDR3 is 13 amino acids long. Germline loops: CDR1 WNHNN, CDR2 SYGVQD (reference sequence). For the CDR3, the DNA is TGCGCCAGCAGTCCTGGGGACTACTACGAGCAGTACTTC. Translated, it gives CASSPGDYYEQYF.

This clone was picked up a small number of times. V gene TRBV19 combines with J gene TRBJ2-1; D call uncertain. The CDR3 contains 15 residues. Germline V lookup: CDR1 LNHDA, CDR2 SQIVND (reference sequence). V lost 2 bases to trimming and J lost 8 bases, with 16 bases between them. For the CDR3, the DNA is TGTGCCAGTAGTATAAAGGCTCCCAGGCATGATGAGCAGTTCTTC. Encoded protein: CASSIKAPRHDEQFF.

This chain joins TRBV6-6 and TRBJ1-5, with no clear D. Germline loops: CDR1 MNHNY, CDR2 SVGAGI (reference sequence). Trimming shortened V by 0 bases and J by 3 bases, and 6 bases separated the two germline ends. The CDR3 is made up of 14 amino acids. The CDR3 DNA follows: TGTGCCAGCAGTTACTCGTTCTTCAATCAGCCCCAGCATTTT. It encodes CASSYSFFNQPQHF.

This sequence joins TRBV6-4 and TRBJ1-5; D remains unclear. CDR1 is MRHNA, CDR2 SNTAGT, per germline. The CDR3 spans 13 residues. V lost 1 base and J 7 bases, leaving 8 bases between the germline ends. The CDR3 DNA sequence: TGTGCCAGCAGTGACTTTGCGGGGCAGCCCCAGCATTTT. It codes for CASSDFAGQPQHF.